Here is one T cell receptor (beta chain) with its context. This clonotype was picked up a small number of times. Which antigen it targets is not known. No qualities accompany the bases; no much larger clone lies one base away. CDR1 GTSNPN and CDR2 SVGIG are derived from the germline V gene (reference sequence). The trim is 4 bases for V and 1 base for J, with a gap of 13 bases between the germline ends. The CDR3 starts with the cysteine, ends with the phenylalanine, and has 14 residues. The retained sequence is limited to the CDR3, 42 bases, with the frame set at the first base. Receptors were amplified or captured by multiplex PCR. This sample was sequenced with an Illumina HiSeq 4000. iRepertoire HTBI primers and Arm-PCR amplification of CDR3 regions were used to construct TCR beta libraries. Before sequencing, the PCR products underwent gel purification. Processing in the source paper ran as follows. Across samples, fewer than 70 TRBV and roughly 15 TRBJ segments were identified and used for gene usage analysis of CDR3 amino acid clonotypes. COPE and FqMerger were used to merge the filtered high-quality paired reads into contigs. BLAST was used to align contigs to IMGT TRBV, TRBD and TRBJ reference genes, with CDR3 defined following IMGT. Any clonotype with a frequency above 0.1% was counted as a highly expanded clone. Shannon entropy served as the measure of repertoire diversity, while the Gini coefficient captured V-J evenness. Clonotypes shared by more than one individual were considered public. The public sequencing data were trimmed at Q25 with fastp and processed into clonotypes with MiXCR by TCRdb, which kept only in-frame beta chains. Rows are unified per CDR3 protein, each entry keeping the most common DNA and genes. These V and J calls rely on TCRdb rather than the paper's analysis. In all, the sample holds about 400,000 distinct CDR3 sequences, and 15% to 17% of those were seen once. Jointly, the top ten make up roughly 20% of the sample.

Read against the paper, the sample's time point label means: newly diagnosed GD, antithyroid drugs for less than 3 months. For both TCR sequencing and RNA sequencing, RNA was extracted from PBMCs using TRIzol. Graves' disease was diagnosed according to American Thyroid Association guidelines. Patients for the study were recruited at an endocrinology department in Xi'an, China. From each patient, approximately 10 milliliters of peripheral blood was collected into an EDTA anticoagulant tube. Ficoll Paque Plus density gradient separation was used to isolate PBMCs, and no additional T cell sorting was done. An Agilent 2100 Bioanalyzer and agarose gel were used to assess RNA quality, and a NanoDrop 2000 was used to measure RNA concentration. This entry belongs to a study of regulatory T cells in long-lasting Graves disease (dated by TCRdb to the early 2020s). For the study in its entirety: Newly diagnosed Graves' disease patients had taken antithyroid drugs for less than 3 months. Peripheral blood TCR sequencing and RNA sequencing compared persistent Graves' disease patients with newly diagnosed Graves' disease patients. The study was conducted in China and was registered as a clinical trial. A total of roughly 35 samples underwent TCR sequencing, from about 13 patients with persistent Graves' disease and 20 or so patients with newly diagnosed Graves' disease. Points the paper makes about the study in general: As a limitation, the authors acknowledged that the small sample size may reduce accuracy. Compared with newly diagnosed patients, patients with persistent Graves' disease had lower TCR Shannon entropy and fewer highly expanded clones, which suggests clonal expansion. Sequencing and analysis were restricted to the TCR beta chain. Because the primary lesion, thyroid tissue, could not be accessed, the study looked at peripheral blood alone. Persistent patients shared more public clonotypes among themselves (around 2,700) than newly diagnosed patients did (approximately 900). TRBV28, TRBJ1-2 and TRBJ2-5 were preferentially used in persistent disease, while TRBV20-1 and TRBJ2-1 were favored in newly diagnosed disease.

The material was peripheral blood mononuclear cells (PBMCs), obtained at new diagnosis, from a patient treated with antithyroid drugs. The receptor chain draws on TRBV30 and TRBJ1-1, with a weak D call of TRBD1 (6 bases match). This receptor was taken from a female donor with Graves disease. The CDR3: CAWIGRGSNTEAFF. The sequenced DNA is TGTGCCTGGATAGGGAGGGGGTCGAACACTGAAGCTTTCTTT.